A single TCR beta chain is shown here with its context. The ends were cut back, 8 bases at V and 3 bases at J, with 12 bases in the middle. Per germline, CDR1 LNHDA and CDR2 SQIVND (reference sequence). CDR3 size: 13 residues. The data originate from a study of blood T cell repertoires in COVID-19. Original data processing: Estimation of nucleated cell counts was performed using reference gene primer amplification. Repertoires were generated with immunoSEQ multiplex PCR, while TCRdb's copy carries only in-frame clones and drops some. D and trimming come from the DNA, and the V and J calls and clone size come from that table. Seen here are about 210,000 clones, roughly 81% observed once, and the top ten hold 4% to 5%.

This clonotype was obtained from a woman aged 80 or over with acute or convalescent COVID-19. The sample comprised peripheral blood. The gene calls are TRBV19 and TRBJ2-3, with D maybe TRBD1 (5 bases). The CDR3 DNA reads TGTGCCAGTGGAGACAGAACAACAGATACGCAGTATTTT. As protein: CASGDRTTDTQYF.